Following are 19 T cell receptor beta chains from one sample sequenced in a study of blood T cell repertoires in COVID-19. The assay was immunoSEQ multiplex PCR, and TCRdb's table has in-frame clones only and misses some. The repertoire holds tens of thousands of clones, with 91% as singletons. Sequenced material: peripheral blood. These receptors came from a woman aged 45-59 years in a cohort sampled during active COVID-19.

The genes are TRBV5-1 and TRBJ1-3, with TRBD1 matching 8 bases. J gave up 4 bases and V 4 bases, and 7 bases lay outside the gene matches. Looked up from germline, CDR1 is SGHRS and CDR2 is YFSETQ. The CDR3 runs 15 residues. The CDR3 nucleotides are TGCGCCAGCAGCGTAACTCAGGGGGCAGGAAACACCATATATTTT. Its protein product is CASSVTQGAGNTIYF.

V and J are TRBV5-1 and TRBJ2-5; D perhaps matches TRBD1 (6 bases). CDR3 length: 14 amino acids. Looked up from germline, CDR1 is SGHRS and CDR2 is YFSETQ. V lost 4 bases, J lost 4 bases, and 14 bases lay in between. CDR3 protein: CASSIQGWRETQYF. The CDR3 DNA is TGCGCCAGCAGCATCCAGGGGTGGCGAGAGACCCAGTACTTC.

The chain is built from TRBV11-3 and TRBJ1-1, with D unresolved. Germline V CDR1 and CDR2: SGHNT, YENEEA. This CDR3 is 13 amino acids long. The V end was cut by 3 bases, the J end by 1 base, with 6 bases between. The CDR3 is CASSFKQNTEAFF. In nucleotides, the CDR3 is TGTGCCAGCAGCTTTAAACAGAACACTGAAGCTTTCTTT.

The gene calls are TRBV6-1 and TRBJ2-5, with D tentatively TRBD1 (5 bases). CDR1 and CDR2 from the germline V gene are MNHNS and SASEGT. Deletions cut 1 base from V and 5 bases from J, with 8 bases between. CDR3 size: 13 residues. In nucleotides, the CDR3 is TGTGCCAGCAGTGAAGTTGGGGCGGAGACCCAGTACTTC. Its protein is CASSEVGAETQYF.

Only one count was recorded for this clone. This CDR3 is CASSSDRQETQYF. The CDR3 DNA sequence: TGTGCCAGTAGTAGTGACAGGCAAGAGACCCAGTACTTC. V gene TRBV19 combines with J gene TRBJ2-5; TRBD1 might be the D (6 bases). This CDR3 contains 13 residues. Between the trimmed V and J ends, which lost 4 bases and 2 bases, there was a span of 8 bases. Germline CDR1 LNHDA, CDR2 SQIVND (reference sequence).

The chain carries TRBV3-1 (or the pseudogene TRBV3-2) and TRBJ2-1; 12 positions match TRBD2. This CDR3 region has 15 residues. With V trimmed by 6 bases and J by 7 bases, 7 bases remained unmatched. Per the germline V gene, CDR1 is LGHDT and CDR2 is YNNKEL (reference sequence). The CDR3 bases are TGTGCCAGCAGGCGTGCTAGCGGGGGGGCTAATGAGCAGTTCTTC. It codes for CASRRASGGANEQFF.

This clone has only one observation. The chain carries TRBV7-9 and TRBJ1-2; no firm D call. Trimming left V 5 bases short and J 2 bases short, with 12 bases between. Per the germline V gene, CDR1 is SEHNR and CDR2 is FQNEAQ (reference sequence). This CDR3 has 14 residues. DNA for the CDR3: TGTGCCAGCAGCCCTCCGGAGAAAAACTATGGCTACACCTTC. Residues: CASSPPEKNYGYTF.

This clone appeared once. The CDR3 region has the DNA TGTGCCAGCAGCCAGGGGGCCGCAGATACGCAGTATTTT. It is translated as CASSQGAADTQYF. The genes are TRBV7-6 and TRBJ2-3, with 8 bases matching TRBD1. The CDR3 totals 13 residues. CDR1 is SGHVS and CDR2 is FNYEAQ in the germline V gene. V lost 5 bases to trimming and J lost 4 bases; unmatched junction nucleotides: 2.

The V gene is TRBV27, the J gene TRBJ1-3; a weak D match, TRBD1 (5 bases). CDR1 and CDR2 from the germline V gene are MNHEY and SMNVEV (reference sequence). V was clipped by 5 bases and J by 4 bases, with 9 bases between them. The CDR3 is 13 residues long. For the CDR3, the DNA is TGTGCCAGCAGTGGCGGGGGGGGAAACACCATATATTTT. It yields the protein CASSGGGGNTIYF.

V is TRBV27 and J is TRBJ2-2; weak D call: TRBD2 (6 bases). V lost 7 bases, J lost 8 bases, and 23 bases lay in between. CDR1 is MNHEY and CDR2 is SMNVEV in the germline V gene (reference sequence). The CDR3 spans 16 residues. The CDR3: CASTRSAGGFVGELFF. The DNA of the CDR3 is TGTGCCAGCACCCGTTCGGCCGGGGGATTTGTAGGGGAGCTGTTTTTT.

The chain joins TRBV29-1 to TRBJ1-1; D not resolved. Germline V gene lookup returns CDR1 SQVTM and CDR2 ANQGSEA. CDR3 length equals 11 residues. V dropped 6 bases and J dropped 4 bases, with 9 bases sitting between them. The DNA of the CDR3 is TGCAGCGTAGAGGGCTCCACTGAAGCTTTCTTT. Amino acid sequence: CSVEGSTEAFF.

Details on this clone: The sample carries other DNA sequences with the same CDR3. V usage is TRBV5-4 and J usage is TRBJ1-2; TRBD1 matches 8 bases. V was clipped by 0 bases and J by 5 bases; unmatched bases: 0. CDR1 and CDR2 from the germline V gene are SGHNT and YYREEE (reference sequence). The CDR3 spans 13 residues. The CDR3 sequence: CASSLGTGYGYTF. CDR3 sequence (DNA): TGTGCCAGCAGCTTGGGGACAGGGTATGGCTACACCTTC.

The chain uses TRBV10-2 and TRBJ1-6, with 9 bases identical to TRBD1. V lost 11 bases and J lost 10; bases outside the gene matches: 12. Looked up from germline, CDR1 is WSHSY and CDR2 is SAAADI. The CDR3 loop spans 14 amino acids. CDR3 region: CAGIAGQGPSPLHF. The CDR3 region has the DNA TGCGCCGGCATTGCGGGACAGGGTCCCTCACCCCTCCACTTT.

V and J are TRBV7-9 and TRBJ2-1, with TRBD2 as a possible D gene (6 bases). Germline V lookup: CDR1 SEHNR, CDR2 FQNEAQ (reference sequence). With 5 bases removed from V and 7 bases from J, the gap between germline ends came to 9 bases. There are 12 residues in the CDR3. CDR3 in amino acids: CASSGTWNEQFF. CDR3 sequence (DNA): TGTGCCAGCAGCGGGACTTGGAATGAGCAGTTCTTC. Complete variable domain (other parts from reference TRBV7-9 and TRBJ2-1): DTGVSQNPRHKITKRGQNVTFRCDPISEHNRLYWYRQTLGQGPEFLTYFQNEAQLEKSRLLSDRFSAERPKGSFSTLEIQRTEQGDSAMYLCASSGTWNEQFFGPGTRLTVL.

This rearrangement joins TRBV5-1 to TRBJ2-3; D is possibly TRBD1 (6 bases). CDR1 is SGHRS and CDR2 is YFSETQ in the germline V gene. Deletions cut 4 bases from V and 2 bases from J, with 11 bases between. The CDR3 sequence is 14 residues long. The CDR3 DNA follows: TGCGCCAGCAGCGCATACAGGGCCACAGATACGCAGTATTTT. Its protein product is CASSAYRATDTQYF.

The V gene is TRBV14, the J gene TRBJ2-5; TRBD1 matches at 8 bases. The ends lost 4 bases at V and 7 bases at J; junction bases unmatched: 11. Germline V CDR1 and CDR2: SGHDN, FVKESK. This CDR3 spans 15 amino acids. The CDR3 nucleotides are TGTGCCAGCAGCCCACCGGGACAGGCTGGGTGGACCCAGTACTTC. Protein: CASSPPGQAGWTQYF.

The chain recombines TRBV6-1 with TRBJ2-5, with 8 bases lining up with TRBD1. Looked up from germline, CDR1 is MNHNS and CDR2 is SASEGT. With V trimmed by 3 bases and J by 5 bases, 11 bases remained unmatched. This CDR3 comprises 16 residues. Here the CDR3 reads CASSEVAGGQWETQYF. CDR3 in DNA: TGTGCCAGCAGTGAGGTGGCAGGGGGCCAGTGGGAGACCCAGTACTTC.

J is TRBJ2-1 and V is TRBV6-1, with D possibly TRBD2 on 7 matching bases. The CDR3 consists of 14 residues. Trimming removed 1 base from V and 6 bases from J, with 10 bases in between. Germline CDR1 and CDR2: MNHNS and SASEGT. The CDR3 region is CASSEGGGANEQFF. DNA for the CDR3: TGTGCCAGCAGTGAAGGTGGGGGGGCCAATGAGCAGTTCTTC.

V usage is TRBV7-8 and J usage is TRBJ2-5; unclear D gene. CDR1 and CDR2 from the germline V gene are SGHVS and FQNEAQ. CDR3 length: 14 amino acids. Trimming removed 5 bases from V and 2 bases from J, with 12 bases in between. CDR3 DNA sequence: TGTGCCAGCAGCGCCCCGGGTACTCAAGAGACCCAGTACTTC. Its protein product is CASSAPGTQETQYF.